This T cell receptor (beta chain) comes out of a study of vaccination and CD4 T cells after COVID-19. Study background: The post-vaccine samples came a median roughly 79 days after dose two (range 14 to 241).

This clonotype showed up just a few times. Antigen specificity is unknown. The germline CDR1 and CDR2 sequences are LNHDA and SQIVND (reference sequence). This CDR3 has 13 amino acids. V lost 7 bases to trimming and J lost 5 bases, with 9 bases between them. Sequence data for DNA of cultured CD4+ T cells were generated by the Oncomine TCR Beta short-read assay. Cultured CD4+ T cells were the source of extracted genomic DNA. TCRdb reanalysed the PCR reads using MiXCR and keeps one entry per CDR3 protein. The sample holds 22,000 or so distinct CDR3 sequences, 30% to 35% seen once. Time point: late sampling 161 to 241 days after vaccination in three convalescent patients. Treatment here: roughly 11-day PBMC culture with coronavirus spike peptide pools or control peptides (ViraFEST assay). Expanded clonotypes were found by TCR sequencing after peptide-pool stimulation (ViraFEST).

Sequencing was performed on CD4+ T cells from blood, cultured in vitro, taken about 7 months after SARS-CoV-2 vaccination. The clonotype comes from a human donor who had recovered from COVID-19. This chain links TRBV19 with TRBJ1-6; possibly TRBD1 for D (6 bases). The CDR3 protein is CASKGGNNSPLHF. The CDR3 nucleotides are TGTGCCAGTAAGGGGGGGAATAATTCACCCCTCCACTTT. The full variable domain, completed using reference TRBV19 and TRBJ1-6, is DGGITQSPKYLFRKEGQNVTLSCEQNLNHDAMYWYRQDPGQGLRLIYYSQIVNDFQKGDIAEGYSVSREKKESFPLTVTSAQKNPTAFYLCASKGGNNSPLHFGNGTRLTVT.